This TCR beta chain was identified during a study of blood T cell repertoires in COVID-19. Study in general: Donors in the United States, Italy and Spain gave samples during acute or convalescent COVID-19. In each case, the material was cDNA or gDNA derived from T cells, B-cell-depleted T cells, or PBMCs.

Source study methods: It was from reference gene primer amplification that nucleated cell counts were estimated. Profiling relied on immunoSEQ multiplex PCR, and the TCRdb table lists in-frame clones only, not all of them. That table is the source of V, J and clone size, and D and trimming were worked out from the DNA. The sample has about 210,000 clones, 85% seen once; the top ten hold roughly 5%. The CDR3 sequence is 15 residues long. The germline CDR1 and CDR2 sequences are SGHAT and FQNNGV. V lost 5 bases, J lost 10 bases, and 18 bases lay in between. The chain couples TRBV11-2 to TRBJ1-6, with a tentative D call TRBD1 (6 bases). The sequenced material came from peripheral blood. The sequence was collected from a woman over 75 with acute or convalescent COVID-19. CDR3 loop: CASSLYTGLGSPLHF. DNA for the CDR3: TGTGCCAGCAGCCTCTACACAGGGCTTGGGTCACCCCTCCACTTT. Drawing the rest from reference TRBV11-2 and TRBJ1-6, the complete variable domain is EAGVAQSPRYKIIEKRQSVAFWCNPISGHATLYWYQQILGQGPKLLIQFQNNGVVDDSQLPKDRFSAERLKGVDSTLKIQPAKLEDSAVYLCASSLYTGLGSPLHFGNGTRLTVT.